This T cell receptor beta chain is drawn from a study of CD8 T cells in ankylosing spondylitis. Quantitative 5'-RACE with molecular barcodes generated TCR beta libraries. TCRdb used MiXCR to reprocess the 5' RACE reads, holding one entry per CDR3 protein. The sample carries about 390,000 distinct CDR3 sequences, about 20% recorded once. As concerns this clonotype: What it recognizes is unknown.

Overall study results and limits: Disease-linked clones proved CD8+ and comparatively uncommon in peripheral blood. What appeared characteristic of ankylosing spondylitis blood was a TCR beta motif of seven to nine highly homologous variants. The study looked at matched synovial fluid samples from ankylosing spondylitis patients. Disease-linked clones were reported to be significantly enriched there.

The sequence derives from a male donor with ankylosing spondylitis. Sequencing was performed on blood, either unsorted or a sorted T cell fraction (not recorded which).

DNA of the CDR3: TGTGCCAGCAGCTTAGCGCAGACAGGGGGCCAAGAGACCCAGTACTTC. Translating it yields CASSLAQTGGQETQYF. The V gene is TRBV7-2, the J gene TRBJ2-5; 9 bases map to TRBD1. The CDR3 loop spans 16 amino acids. Looked up from germline, CDR1 is SGHTA and CDR2 is FQGNSA. The V gene end was trimmed by 0 bases and the J gene end by 1 base; junction bases not matched to a gene: 3.